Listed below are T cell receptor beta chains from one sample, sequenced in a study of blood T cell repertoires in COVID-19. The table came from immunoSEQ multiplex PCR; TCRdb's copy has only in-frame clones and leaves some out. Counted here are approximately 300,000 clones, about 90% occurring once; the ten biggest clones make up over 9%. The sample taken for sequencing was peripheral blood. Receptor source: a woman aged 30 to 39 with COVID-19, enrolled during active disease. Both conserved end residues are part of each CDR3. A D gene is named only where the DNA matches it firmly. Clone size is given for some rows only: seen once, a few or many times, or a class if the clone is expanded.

TGCGCCAGTTCGGGGGGAAGCAATCAGCCCCAGCATTTT	CASSGGSNQPQHF	.	TRBV10-1	TRBJ1-5	.
TGTGCCAGCAGCCACAGTCCCTATAATTCACCCCTCCACTTT	CASSHSPYNSPLHF	.	TRBV7-8	TRBJ1-6	.
TGTGCCAGCAGCCTATCCCCGACTTTGCGGGAGATCCCCGGGGAGCTGTTTTTT	CASSLSPTLREIPGELFF	.	TRBV3-1/TRBV3-2	TRBJ2-2	TRBD2
TGTGCCAGCAGCCAACAGGGGCCTAGCTACGAGCAGTACTTC	CASSQQGPSYEQYF	.	TRBV4-2	TRBJ2-7	.
TGCGCCAGCAGTTATCGGACTAGCGGGTTCACAGATACGCAGTATTTT	CASSYRTSGFTDTQYF	.	TRBV10-1	TRBJ2-3	TRBD2
TGTGCCAGCAGCCTGGGGACTATTAACACCGGGGAGCTGTTTTTT	CASSLGTINTGELFF	.	TRBV11-2	TRBJ2-2	TRBD2
TGTGCCAGCAGCTCCACATACGCAGCGCAGGGACAGGGTCCCACTGAAGCTTTCTTT	CASSSTYAAQGQGPTEAFF	.	TRBV7-8	TRBJ1-1	TRBD1
TGTGCTAGTGGTGGGACTAGCGGGAGCCATGAGCAGTTCTTC	CASGGTSGSHEQFF	.	TRBV12-5	TRBJ2-1	TRBD2
TGCAGCGTTGAGGGAGAAGATGAAAAACTGTTTTTT	CSVEGEDEKLFF	.	TRBV29-1	TRBJ1-4	.
TGTGCCACCAGTGACCACCGGACAGGGAATCAGCCCCAGCATTTT	CATSDHRTGNQPQHF	.	TRBV24-1	TRBJ1-5	TRBD1
TGCGCCAGCAGCTTGGTACTAGCGGGTAGGTTTTATGAGCAGTTCTTC	CASSLVLAGRFYEQFF	.	TRBV5-1	TRBJ2-1	TRBD2
TGTGCCAGCAGAACAACAGATACGCAGTATTTT	CASRTTDTQYF	.	TRBV6-5	TRBJ2-3	.
TGTGCCAGCAGTTCACCCTTACGGGGACAGGGGAACACTGAAGCTTTCTTT	CASSSPLRGQGNTEAFF	.	TRBV28	TRBJ1-1	TRBD1
TGCGCCAGCCTCTCGGGAAATCAGCCCCAGCATTTT	CASLSGNQPQHF	.	TRBV23-1	TRBJ1-5	.
TGTGCCAGCAGTCCGGGACAGATCTACGAGCAGTACTTC	CASSPGQIYEQYF	.	TRBV9	TRBJ2-7	TRBD1
TGTGCCAGCTCACCACAGGGAGGTCAAGTCTACGAGACCCAGTACTTC	CASSPQGGQVYETQYF	.	TRBV18	TRBJ2-5	.
TGCGCCAGCAGCCAAGGACTAGCGGGATCGAGCACAGATACGCAGTATTTT	CASSQGLAGSSTDTQYF	.	TRBV4-3	TRBJ2-3	TRBD2
TGTGCCAGCAGCTCTAACTCAGGGGTTGTTACCTACGAGCAGTACTTC	CASSSNSGVVTYEQYF	.	TRBV5-4	TRBJ2-7	.
TGCAGTGCTCGGACAGACTATGGCTACACCTTC	CSARTDYGYTF	.	TRBV20-1	TRBJ1-2	.
TGTGCCAGCTCACGACGGGGTTCCGGGACAGGGGAGAATGGCTACACCTTC	CASSRRGSGTGENGYTF	.	TRBV18	TRBJ1-2	TRBD1
TGTGCCAGCAGCTCCGGGACATTGAGCGGTCGACTCTCCTACGAGCAGTACTTC	CASSSGTLSGRLSYEQYF	.	TRBV7-8	TRBJ2-7	.
TGTGCCAGCACTAGAGTTAGCTCCTACAATGAGCAGTTCTTC	CASTRVSSYNEQFF	once	TRBV6-5	TRBJ2-1	.
TGTGCCAGCAGTTACTCCAACACAGATACGCAGTATTTT	CASSYSNTDTQYF	.	TRBV6-5	TRBJ2-3	.
TGTGCCACGAAGAGACAGGGCAAAAACATTCAGTACTTC	CATKRQGKNIQYF	.	TRBV2	TRBJ2-4	TRBD1
TGCAGCGCAAACTATGGGGCTAATTCACCCCTCCACTTT	CSANYGANSPLHF	.	TRBV29-1	TRBJ1-6	.
TGTGCCAGCAGGGCGTCGGGGGGGTACGAGCAGTACTTC	CASRASGGYEQYF	.	TRBV2	TRBJ2-7	TRBD2
TGTGCCAGCAGACTGGACAGGAGCACAGATACGCAGTATTTT	CASRLDRSTDTQYF	.	TRBV7-9	TRBJ2-3	TRBD1
TGTGCCAGCAGCTCCCACCTGGGCATAAGGAATGAGCAGTTCTTC	CASSSHLGIRNEQFF	.	TRBV7-9	TRBJ2-1	.
TGTGCCAGCAGTTACGCGAGTTCACCCCTCCACTTT	CASSYASSPLHF	few	TRBV6-5	TRBJ1-6	.
TGTGCTAGTGCCCCAATTGAGGACGGGACTAGCGGGAGTGGCGAGACCCAGTACTTC	CASAPIEDGTSGSGETQYF	few	TRBV12-5	TRBJ2-5	TRBD2
TGTGCCAGCCGAGGCCTCCTTTCCTACAATGAGCAGTTCTTC	CASRGLLSYNEQFF	.	TRBV2	TRBJ2-1	.
TGTGCCAGCAGCCAAGGGGGCCCTGGAAACACCATATATTTT	CASSQGGPGNTIYF	.	TRBV3-1/TRBV3-2	TRBJ1-3	.
TGTGCCAGTAGTCAGGGGATGGAAGGCTACGAGCAGTACTTC	CASSQGMEGYEQYF	.	TRBV19	TRBJ2-7	.
TGTGCCAGCAGCTACGACAGGGGGGTGACTGAAGCTTTCTTT	CASSYDRGVTEAFF	.	TRBV5-6	TRBJ1-1	TRBD1
TGTGCCAGCAGCTTAGGGGCCCAGAACAATGAGCAGTTCTTC	CASSLGAQNNEQFF	.	TRBV7-2	TRBJ2-1	.
TGTGCCACCCAAGATGGGGGGAATCAGCCCCAGCATTTT	CATQDGGNQPQHF	.	TRBV24-1	TRBJ1-5	.
TGTGCTGTCAACAGGGGGCAGAGAGAGACCCAGTACTTC	CAVNRGQRETQYF	.	TRBV6-5	TRBJ2-5	TRBD1
TGTGCCAGTAGTACGCGCATGGCTGAAGCTTTCTTT	CASSTRMAEAFF	few	TRBV19	TRBJ1-1	.
TGTGCCAGCAGCGTAGTCCCCCCTAGGAGGCCCTACAATGAGCAGTTCTTC	CASSVVPPRRPYNEQFF	.	TRBV9	TRBJ2-1	.
TGTGCCAGCAGTGTGGAGGCCTTTTCCACAGATACGCAGTATTTT	CASSVEAFSTDTQYF	.	TRBV6-4	TRBJ2-3	.